This TCR beta chain was identified in a study of T cell responses to AZD1222 COVID-19 vaccine (dated by TCRdb to the early 2020s). Regarding the research as a whole: AZD1222 recipients whose second dose came at about 4 weeks and those whose second dose came at about 12 weeks were combined into one group, since spike-specific TCR depth and breadth did not differ between the two schedules. Enrollment into the trials was organized by age into subgroups of 18-55, 56-69 and 70-plus years, and those subgroups contained roughly 150, 30 and 60 TCR-sequenced participants, respectively. A total of over 230 trial participants underwent TCR sequencing, of whom 207 had received two doses of AZD1222 and approximately 26 had received two doses of the MenACWY control vaccine.

Explained via the paper, the time point label denotes: baseline before first vaccination. The vaccinee samples were drawn from two UK trials, COV001 and COV002, one of which was a single-blind randomized controlled phase 2/3 trial testing AZD1222 (ChAdOx1 nCoV-19) in healthy adults. Trial participant PBMC samples were collected at day 0 and day 28 after the second dose for TCRbeta chain sequencing. The CDR3 regions of human TCRbeta chains were subjected to immunosequencing. The study's own analysis went as follows. Repertoire TCRs were checked for matches against a reference library of SARS-CoV-2-specific TCRs that had been generated using the MIRA antigen-specificity platform. Breadth was defined as the fraction of unique TCRs that were SARS-CoV-2-associated. Depth was defined as the fraction of total T cells that were SARS-CoV-2-associated. Using the MIRA data, each spike-specific TCR was mapped to the spike region that the TCR reacts to and placed in a CD4 or CD8 class. Log10-transformed breadth and depth values were compared by one-way ANOVA with Sidak's multiple comparisons tests. This immuneACCESS table, as held by TCRdb, lists in-frame sequences with V and J called but not all clones. Of the missing ones, under half trace to an unresolved V gene in checked studies; the others have no known cause. From that table come the V and J calls and clone size; the DNA was used to work out D and trimming. For this sample the table gives approximately 98,000 clones, of which about 86% were detected only once. The ten largest make up about 3.3% of the sample.

The germline V gene sets CDR1 to ENHRY and CDR2 to SYGVKD. The cysteine opens and the phenylalanine closes a CDR3 of 15 amino acids. Just CDR3 DNA is preserved here, 45 bases in frame from base 1. V is cut by 0 bases and J by 2 bases, and the space between the germline ends is 8 bases. The research as a whole found: In the small 56-69-year group, the increase in depth fell short of significance, most likely because of low power. Because no samples from the day 14 peak response were available, repertoires could be characterized only after the peak T cell response. The whole spike protein was spanned by vaccine-associated CD4 TCRs, and dominant responses were seen in regions 160-218 and 743-854. After two AZD1222 doses, spike-specific TCR breadth and depth were significantly higher than at day 0 and than in MenACWY recipients. Reportedly, close to half of the unique spike-specific TCRs recognized epitopes lying outside the regions that are mutated in the B.1.351 and B.1.1.7 variants. Conclusions about previously exposed vaccinees were limited because only a handful of AZD1222 recipients were SARS-CoV-2 seropositive at baseline. Participants were mostly white British, with more females than males. The authors suggested clonal diversity may have been underestimated.

A remark on this clone: The clone's antigen remains unknown. No much larger clone exists at a distance of one base, and base qualities are not known.

This receptor was obtained from an adult in good health. The sequence links TRBV10-3 to TRBJ1-5; the D gene is perhaps TRBD1, on 5 matching bases. Sequenced material: peripheral blood, taken on day 0 of AZD1222 vaccination. The CDR3 in this case is CAISESKGRNQPQHF. The DNA sequence is TGTGCCATCAGTGAGTCCAAGGGACGCAATCAGCCCCAGCATTTT.